The clone carrying this T cell receptor beta chain was found a few times. Its antigen is not identified. To make TCR beta libraries, researchers used iRepertoire HTBI primers and Arm-PCR of CDR3 regions. MiXCR was run by TCRdb on the multiplex PCR reads, yielding one entry per CDR3 protein. This table holds 300,000 or so distinct CDR3 sequences, about 19% found once. The data were taken from a study of regulatory T cells in long-lasting Graves disease. Described time point: persistent/refractory GD, antithyroid drugs over 5 years with positive TRAb. TCR sequences were obtained from RNA taken from PBMCs. V was cut by 2 bases and J by 3 bases, with 13 bases left in between. Germline CDR1 reads SGHTA; CDR2 reads FQGNSA. This CDR3 is built from 15 residues. Study-level results: With persistent disease, TRBV28, TRBJ1-2 and TRBJ2-5 were the favored segments. New patients shared fewer public clonotypes (around 980) than persistent patients did (roughly 2,500).

The sample consisted of peripheral blood mononuclear cells (PBMCs), taken when the disease was refractory, from a patient treated with antithyroid drugs. This chain joins TRBV7-2 and TRBJ1-1, with unresolved D. This TCR was sampled from a female donor with Graves disease. The CDR3 bases are TGTGCCAGCAGCTTAACGGCAAACGCTTACACTGAAGCTTTCTTT. Translation gives CASSLTANAYTEAFF.